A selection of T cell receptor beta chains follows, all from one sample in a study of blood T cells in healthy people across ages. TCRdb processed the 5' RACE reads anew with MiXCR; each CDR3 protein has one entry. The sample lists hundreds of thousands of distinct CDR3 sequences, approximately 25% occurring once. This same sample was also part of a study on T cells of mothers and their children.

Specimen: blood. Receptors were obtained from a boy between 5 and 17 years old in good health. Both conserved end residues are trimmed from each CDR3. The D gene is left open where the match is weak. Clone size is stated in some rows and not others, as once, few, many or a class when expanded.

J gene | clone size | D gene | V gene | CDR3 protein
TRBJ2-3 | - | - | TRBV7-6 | ASSLALGPFRVKGGQY
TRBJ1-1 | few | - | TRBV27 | ASYSYSEAF
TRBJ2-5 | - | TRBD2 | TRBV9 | ASSQTGLEETQY
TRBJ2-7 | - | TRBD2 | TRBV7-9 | ASSLSLTSSSYEQY
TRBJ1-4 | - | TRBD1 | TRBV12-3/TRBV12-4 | ASSRGDRRTTNEKLF
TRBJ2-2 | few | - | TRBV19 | ASSMVDVSGYTGELF
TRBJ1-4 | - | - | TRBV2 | ASIKRDGRQKLF
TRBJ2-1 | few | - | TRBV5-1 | ASSSTRLGEHEQF
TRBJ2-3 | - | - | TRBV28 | ASSLTQSSTDTQY
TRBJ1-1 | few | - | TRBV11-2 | ASSPRSRYEAF
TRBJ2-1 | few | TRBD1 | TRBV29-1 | SVRGLGNEQF
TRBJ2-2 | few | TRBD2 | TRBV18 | ASSPPSGVNTGELF
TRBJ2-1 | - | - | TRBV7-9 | ASSLSPNNEQF
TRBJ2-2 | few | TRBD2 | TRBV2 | AKRGGANTGELF
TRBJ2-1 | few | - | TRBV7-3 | ASSSGRNNEQF
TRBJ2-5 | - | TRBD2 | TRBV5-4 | ASSPSRTSGEETQY
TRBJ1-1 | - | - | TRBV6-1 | ASSDDRLLNTEAF
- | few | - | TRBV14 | ASSSWDQQQF